The next 31 T cell receptor beta chains were all read from a single sample in a study of spatial heterogeneity in lung cancer. The study's findings and limits: Mutation tallies in tumors tracked expanded intratumoral alpha and beta TCR counts.

The time point was: sample taken at primary tumor resection. MiXCR was run by TCRdb on the 5' RACE reads, yielding one entry per CDR3 protein. Among about 9,800 distinct CDR3 sequences listed, approximately 50% were seen once. These receptors have no known antigen. The input for sequencing was lung tumor tissue, taken at surgery. The receptors originated from a female donor with early-stage non-small cell lung cancer.

In this sample, this clonotype turned up once. Found in a library prepared for alpha chains, this beta chain is an off-target read, and its abundance has little meaning. V and J are TRBV6-6 and TRBJ2-3; D is possibly TRBD2 (7 bases). The V end lost 2 bases, the J end lost 6 bases, and 12 bases lay between the germline ends. This CDR3 has 14 amino acids. Germline V gene data show CDR1 as MNHNY and CDR2 as SVGAGI (reference sequence). Here the CDR3 reads CASSYGGAKDTQYF. In nucleotides, the CDR3 is TGTGCCAGCAGTTACGGGGGGGCCAAGGATACGCAGTATTTT.

Remarks on this clonotype: This beta chain represents an off-target read in a library built for alpha chains; its size is of limited meaning. V and J are TRBV9 and TRBJ2-5; 9 bases fit TRBD2. Germline CDR1 and CDR2: SGDLS and YYNGEE. J gave up 0 bases and V 0 bases, and 0 bases lay outside the gene matches. The CDR3 is 15 amino acids. The DNA for the CDR3 is TGTGCCAGCAGCGTAGTAGCGGGGGACCAAGAGACCCAGTACTTC. This gives the protein CASSVVAGDQETQYF.

Note on this clonotype: Little can be read into the size of this beta chain, an off-target read in a library designed for alpha chains. This chain uses TRBV28 with TRBJ2-5; D possibly corresponds to TRBD1 (6 bases). The CDR3 totals 14 residues. Between the trimmed V and J ends, which lost 5 bases and 4 bases, there was a span of 14 bases. Per the germline V gene, CDR1 is MDHEN and CDR2 is SYDVKM. In DNA, the CDR3 is TGTGCCAGCAGTCCCTTAAACAGGGTAGAGACCCAGTACTTC. Its protein is CASSPLNRVETQYF.

Of note for this clonotype: A library prepared for alpha chains yielded this beta chain as an off-target read; its size is of little meaning. V usage is TRBV3-1 and J usage is TRBJ2-7; TRBD2 matches 15 bases. CDR3 size: 18 residues. Germline V gene lookup returns CDR1 LGHDT and CDR2 YNNKEL (reference sequence). V lost 4 bases to trimming and J lost 2 bases; unmatched junction nucleotides: 9. CDR3 DNA sequence: TGTGCCAGCAGCCCGGGACTAGCGGGGGGCATAGCCCCCTACGAGCAGTACTTC. It translates to CASSPGLAGGIAPYEQYF.

Comment on this clonotype: Since it is a stray read in a library aimed at alpha chains, this beta chain has a size that is not meaningful. The V call is TRBV10-3, the J call TRBJ2-7; weak D call: TRBD2 (6 bases). The germline gives CDR1 ENHRY, CDR2 SYGVKD. The V end was cut by 8 bases, the J end by 4 bases, with 12 bases between. CDR3 length equals 12 residues. The chain's CDR3 is CAIGTDLYEQYF. The CDR3 bases are TGTGCCATCGGGACTGATCTTTACGAGCAGTACTTC.

As for this clonotype: This beta chain is an off-target read within a library intended for alpha chains, so its frequency means little. V gene TRBV20-1 combines with J gene TRBJ1-6; 9 bases line up with TRBD1. The J segment lost 6 bases and the V segment lost 0 bases, leaving 9 bases of the junction unmatched. The CDR3 consists of 17 residues. Per the germline V gene, CDR1 is DFQATT and CDR2 is SNEGSKA (reference sequence). DNA for the CDR3: TGCAGTGCTAGAGATTGGGACGGGACAGGGCTTAATTCACCCCTCCACTTT. This encodes CSARDWDGTGLNSPLHF.

With regard to this clonotype: Since the library was made to target alpha chains, this beta chain is a stray read and its abundance is not meaningful. V usage is TRBV7-9 and J usage is TRBJ2-5, with D unresolved. The CDR3 has 13 residues. The germline V gene has CDR1 SEHNR and CDR2 FQNEAQ (reference sequence). Trimming stripped 5 bases from V and 6 bases from J, with 13 bases between. For the CDR3, the DNA is TGTGCCAGCAGCCCTTGGTCCGTGAAGACCCAGTACTTC. Encoded protein: CASSPWSVKTQYF.

As concerns this clonotype: The library was designed around alpha chains, so this beta chain is a stray read whose abundance carries little weight. The genes are TRBV29-1 and TRBJ2-1; 8 bases agree with TRBD1. Per the germline V gene, CDR1 is SQVTM and CDR2 is ANQGSEA. The J segment lost 4 bases and the V segment lost 4 bases, leaving 6 bases of the junction unmatched. The CDR3 is 14 residues long. Written as DNA, the CDR3 is TGCAGCGTTGCGTTGGACAGGGCTTACAATGAGCAGTTCTTC. This codes for CSVALDRAYNEQFF.

As concerns this clonotype: Being off target in a library aimed at alpha chains, this beta chain has a size of little meaning. The J gene is TRBJ2-1, the V gene TRBV7-3; D possibly uses TRBD1 or TRBD2 (5 bases each). The CDR3 contains 19 residues. The V gene's germline CDR1 is SGHTA and CDR2 FQGTGA. V was pared by 0 bases and J by 4 bases, with 22 bases between. The CDR3 is CASSLTPPQGGFVYNEQFF. For the CDR3, the DNA is TGTGCCAGCAGCTTAACACCCCCTCAGGGCGGGTTCGTGTACAATGAGCAGTTCTTC.

Turning to this clonotype: This beta chain is a stray read from a library made for alpha chains; its abundance is not meaningful. J is TRBJ2-5 and V is TRBV7-9, with TRBD1 as a possible D gene (5 bases). Per germline, CDR1 SEHNR and CDR2 FQNEAQ (reference sequence). With 3 bases removed from V and 0 bases from J, the gap between germline ends came to 20 bases. This CDR3 is 18 amino acids long. The CDR3 bases are TGTGCCAGCAGCTTGACCCTGGTTTTGGGCAGGGACCAAGAGACCCAGTACTTC. Encoded protein: CASSLTLVLGRDQETQYF.

Concerning this clonotype: This beta chain is a stray sequence in a library constructed for alpha chains; its clone size is not meaningful. The V gene is TRBV18, the J gene TRBJ2-3, with 13 nucleotides matching TRBD2. V lost 4 bases to trimming and J lost 3 bases; unmatched junction nucleotides: 1. Per germline, CDR1 KGHSH and CDR2 LQKENI. The CDR3 loop spans 15 amino acids. DNA of the CDR3: TGTGCCAGCTCACTGGGACTAGCGGGGACAGATACGCAGTATTTT. This sequence encodes CASSLGLAGTDTQYF.

Concerning this clonotype: With the library built for alpha chains, this beta chain is off target and its frequency is not meaningful. The chain links TRBV7-2 to TRBJ2-7, with 7 positions matching TRBD1. In germline, CDR1 is SGHTA, CDR2 FQGNSA. The CDR3 spans 19 residues. Trimming cost V 1 base and J 0 bases; bases outside gene matches: 15. This CDR3 is CASSLGGQRRQGVSYEQYF. CDR3 sequence (DNA): TGTGCCAGCAGCTTAGGGGGACAGCGCAGGCAGGGTGTCTCCTACGAGCAGTACTTC.

Comment on this clonotype: Found in a library prepared for alpha chains, this beta chain is an off-target read, and its abundance has little meaning. This chain uses TRBV7-3 with TRBJ2-3, with 12 bases aligning to TRBD1. The CDR3 runs to 16 residues. CDR1 is SGHTA, CDR2 FQGTGA, per germline. Trimming took 4 bases from V and 5 from J; bases not matched to a gene: 7. The chain's CDR3 is CASSSHGTGGGDTQYF. CDR3 sequence (DNA): TGTGCCAGCAGCTCCCACGGGACAGGGGGCGGAGATACGCAGTATTTT. Drawing the rest from reference TRBV7-3 and TRBJ2-3, the complete variable domain is GAGVSQTPSNKVTEKGKYVELRCDPISGHTALYWYRQSLGQGPEFLIYFQGTGAADDSGLPNDRFFAVRPEGSVSTLKIQRTERGDSAVYLCASSSHGTGGGDTQYFGPGTRLTVL.

On this clonotype itself: The library was built for alpha chains, so this beta chain is an off-target read and its size means little. For the CDR3, the DNA is TGTGCCAGCAGTTTGGGTGGGTCAATCTACGAGCAGTACTTC. This encodes CASSLGGSIYEQYF. The chain employs TRBV27 and TRBJ2-7, with D uncertain. Trimming stripped 3 bases from V and 3 bases from J, with 12 bases between. This CDR3 spans 14 amino acids. Per the germline V gene, CDR1 is MNHEY and CDR2 is SMNVEV (reference sequence).

This clonotype was found once. This beta chain slipped into a library made for alpha chains as a stray read, so its size is not meaningful. This chain joins TRBV7-2 and TRBJ2-1; 8 positions match TRBD2. The CDR3 sequence is 17 residues long. Germline values: CDR1 SGHTA, CDR2 FQGNSA. V lost 4 bases to trimming and J lost 6 bases; unmatched junction nucleotides: 14. DNA for the CDR3: TGTGCCAGCAGCTCAAAGGCCGGGGGGGCAATAGGCAATGAGCAGTTCTTC. Protein product: CASSSKAGGAIGNEQFF.

As regards this clonotype: Being off target in a library aimed at alpha chains, this beta chain has a size of little meaning. The chain links TRBV20-1 to TRBJ1-2; perhaps TRBD1 as D (6 bases). The CDR3 contains 13 residues. The germline CDR1 and CDR2 sequences are DFQATT and SNEGSKA (reference sequence). V dropped 5 bases and J dropped 5 bases, with 15 bases sitting between them. The CDR3 is CSARQAGGYGYTF. The CDR3 nucleotides are TGCAGTGCTCGACAGGCCGGGGGGTATGGCTACACCTTC.

Details on this clonotype: Since it is a stray read in a library aimed at alpha chains, this beta chain has a size that is not meaningful. The chain combines TRBV7-9 with TRBJ1-5; D is possibly TRBD1 (5 bases). The germline V and J ends were trimmed by 5 bases and 5 bases, with 13 bases remaining between them. CDR1 is SEHNR and CDR2 is FQNEAQ in the germline V gene (reference sequence). The CDR3 has 14 residues. The CDR3 bases are TGTGCCAGCAGCAGAGGGGTTGGCGATCAGCCCCAGCATTTT. This codes for CASSRGVGDQPQHF.

A few counts support this clonotype. A library prepared for alpha chains yielded this beta chain as an off-target read; its size is of little meaning. V is TRBV20-1 and J is TRBJ1-2; D is undetermined. CDR1 DFQATT and CDR2 SNEGSKA come from the germline V gene (reference sequence). CDR3 size: 12 residues. V dropped 2 bases and J dropped 5 bases, with 9 bases sitting between them. The CDR3, as DNA: TGCAGTGCTAGACGGGAGGTTTATGGCTACACCTTC. As protein: CSARREVYGYTF.

Notes on this clonotype: This beta chain was picked up by a library intended for alpha chains and is off target, so its count carries little meaning. The chain is built from TRBV3-1 and TRBJ1-4; 8 bases agree with TRBD1. The CDR3 length is 12 residues. V lost 8 bases and J lost 8; bases outside the gene matches: 4. Germline V CDR1 and CDR2: LGHDT, YNNKEL (reference sequence). This CDR3 reads CASRGQGEKLFF. DNA for the CDR3: TGTGCCAGCCGCGGACAGGGAGAAAAACTGTTTTTT. Complete variable domain (other parts from reference TRBV3-1 and TRBJ1-4): DTAVSQTPKYLVTQMGNDKSIKCEQNLGHDTMYWYKQDSKKFLKIMFSYNNKELIINETVPNRFSPKSPDKAHLNLHINSLELGDSAVYFCASRGQGEKLFFGSGTQLSVL.

In regard to this clonotype: This beta chain turned up in a library designed for alpha chains; as an off-target read, its abundance says little. The rearrangement links TRBV20-1 to TRBJ2-5, with 8 positions matching TRBD1. Germline values: CDR1 DFQATT, CDR2 SNEGSKA (reference sequence). This CDR3 has 13 residues. V was pared by 5 bases and J by 4 bases, with 6 bases of the junction left unmatched. CDR3 amino acids: CSAGEQGGETQYF. The CDR3 bases are TGCAGTGCTGGCGAACAGGGGGGAGAGACCCAGTACTTC.

Concerning this clonotype: This beta chain turned up in a library designed for alpha chains; as an off-target read, its abundance says little. The chain combines TRBV6-5 with TRBJ1-1; D not resolved. V was shortened by 4 bases and J by 6 bases, with 12 bases between the two germline ends. The germline gives CDR1 MNHEY, CDR2 SVGAGI. This CDR3 spans 13 amino acids. Here the CDR3 DNA reads TGTGCCAGCAGTTTCCAAGGGTCCCCTGAAGCTTTCTTT. Its translation: CASSFQGSPEAFF.

Comment on this clonotype: As an off-target read in a library built for alpha chains, this beta chain has a frequency of little significance. The chain recombines TRBV5-1 with TRBJ2-5; tentatively, D is TRBD2 (5 bases). With 2 bases removed from V and 5 bases from J, the gap between germline ends came to 10 bases. Germline-derived CDR1 and CDR2 are SGHRS and YFSETQ. This CDR3 contains 13 residues. CDR3 sequence (DNA): TGCGCCAGCAGCTTAGCGGTTCCGGAGACCCAGTACTTC. Encoded protein: CASSLAVPETQYF. Variable domain in full (rest from reference TRBV5-1 and TRBJ2-5): KAGVTQTPRYLIKTRGQQVTLSCSPISGHRSVSWYQQTPGQGLQFLFEYFSETQRNKGNFPGRFSGRQFSNSRSEMNVSTLELGDSALYLCASSLAVPETQYFGPGTRLLVL.

This clonotype was counted between two and nine times. For a library built for alpha chains, this beta chain is a stray read; little rests on its size. This sequence joins TRBV7-8 and TRBJ2-5; tentative D call: TRBD2 (5 bases). V was clipped by 6 bases and J by 5 bases, with 16 bases between them. This CDR3 has 14 residues. The germline V gene encodes CDR1 SGHVS and CDR2 FQNEAQ. CDR3 protein: CASRGEGSIETQYF. In nucleotides, the CDR3 is TGTGCCAGCAGGGGAGAGGGTAGCATCGAGACCCAGTACTTC. The variable domain in full, completed from reference TRBV7-8 and TRBJ2-5, reads GAGVSQSPRYKVAKRGQDVALRCDPISGHVSLFWYQQALGQGPEFLTYFQNEAQLDKSGLPSDRFFAERPEGSVSTLKIQRTQQEDSAVYLCASRGEGSIETQYFGPGTRLLVL.

Turning to this clonotype: Found in a library prepared for alpha chains, this beta chain is an off-target read, and its abundance has little meaning. The rearrangement links TRBV7-2 to TRBJ1-2; 7 bases map to TRBD1. The CDR3 is made up of 14 amino acids. V trimming: 5 bases; J trimming: 7 bases; junction bases outside the gene matches: 10. CDR1 and CDR2 (germline): SGHTA, FQGNSA. The CDR3 DNA sequence: TGTGCCAGCAGCCTACAGGGGAATCGCGGTGGCTACACCTTC. This sequence encodes CASSLQGNRGGYTF.

To note about this clonotype: Because this beta chain is a stray read in a library intended to capture alpha chains, its abundance should not be given much weight. The chain combines TRBV4-2 with TRBJ2-5, with TRBD2 matching 14 bases. Germline V CDR1 and CDR2: LGHNA, YNFKEQ. The CDR3 extends over 16 amino acids. V lost 3 bases, J lost 3 bases, and 3 bases stayed unmatched. The CDR3 DNA follows: TGTGCCAGCAGCCATCGGGGACTAGCGGGGGAAGAGACCCAGTACTTC. This codes for CASSHRGLAGEETQYF.

This clonotype appeared once. A library prepared for alpha chains yielded this beta chain as an off-target read; its size is of little meaning. The chain employs TRBV5-1 and TRBJ1-5; D might be TRBD1 (5 bases). This CDR3 spans 15 amino acids. The V gene lost 4 bases and the J gene lost 0 bases, with 11 bases spanning the gap. CDR1 is SGHRS, CDR2 YFSETQ, per germline. CDR3 amino acids: CASSLQGNSNQPQHF. The CDR3 DNA sequence: TGCGCCAGCAGCCTTCAGGGCAATAGCAATCAGCCCCAGCATTTT.

This clonotype was recorded a few times. This beta chain appears as a stray read in a library generated for alpha chains; its size is not informative. CDR3 loop: CASSPQSGREKLFF. The CDR3 DNA reads as TGTGCCAGCTCACCACAGTCGGGGAGAGAAAAACTGTTTTTT. The gene calls are TRBV18 and TRBJ1-4; no reliable D call. The CDR3 covers 14 residues. Trimming left V 1 base short and J 8 bases short, with 11 bases between. CDR1 and CDR2 from the germline V gene are KGHSH and LQKENI. The full variable domain, rest sourced from reference TRBV18 and TRBJ1-4, is NAGVMQNPRHLVRRRGQEARLRCSPMKGHSHVYWYRQLPEEGLKFMVYLQKENIIDESGMPKERFSAEFPKEGPSILRIQQVVRGDSAAYFCASSPQSGREKLFFGSGTQLSVL.

About this clonotype: This beta chain lies outside the target of a library built for alpha chains; its clone size means little. The chain joins TRBV29-1 to TRBJ2-7; 10 bases map to TRBD1. Germline values: CDR1 SQVTM, CDR2 ANQGSEA. With V trimmed by 4 bases and J by 5 bases, 5 bases remained unmatched. The CDR3 extends over 13 amino acids. CDR3 sequence: CSVVGQGGDEQYF. In nucleotides, the CDR3 is TGCAGCGTTGTCGGACAGGGGGGCGACGAGCAGTACTTC.

To note about this clonotype: In a library made to pick up alpha chains, this beta chain is a stray read with a size that means little. The rearrangement links TRBV4-2 to TRBJ2-3, with 8 nucleotides matching TRBD2. With 5 bases clipped from V and 5 bases from J, the junction kept 12 bases outside the gene matches. The CDR3 is 16 amino acids. CDR1 LGHNA and CDR2 YNFKEQ come from the germline V gene. DNA of the CDR3: TGTGCCAGCAGCGAAGCCTGGGGACTAGTGGAAGATACGCAGTATTTT. Encoded protein: CASSEAWGLVEDTQYF.

Concerning this clonotype: As an off-target read in a library built for alpha chains, this beta chain has a frequency of little significance. The V gene is TRBV28, the J gene TRBJ1-1, with a possible D match to TRBD1 (5 bases). This CDR3 contains 14 residues. V dropped 3 bases and J dropped 6 bases, with 14 bases sitting between them. Germline V gene lookup returns CDR1 MDHEN and CDR2 SYDVKM. The CDR3 here is CASSFNPGQSEAFF. The CDR3, as DNA: TGTGCCAGCAGTTTTAATCCAGGACAATCTGAAGCTTTCTTT.

To note about this clonotype: This beta chain lies outside the target of a library built for alpha chains; its clone size means little. This chain joins TRBV7-9 and TRBJ1-2, with 7 bases matching TRBD1. The germline CDR1 and CDR2 sequences are SEHNR and FQNEAQ (reference sequence). The CDR3 runs 13 residues. J was trimmed by 8 bases and V by 10 bases; bases with no gene match: 13. This CDR3 reads CATQTGEGRGYTF. The CDR3 DNA reads TGTGCCACCCAAACAGGGGAGGGTAGAGGCTACACCTTC.